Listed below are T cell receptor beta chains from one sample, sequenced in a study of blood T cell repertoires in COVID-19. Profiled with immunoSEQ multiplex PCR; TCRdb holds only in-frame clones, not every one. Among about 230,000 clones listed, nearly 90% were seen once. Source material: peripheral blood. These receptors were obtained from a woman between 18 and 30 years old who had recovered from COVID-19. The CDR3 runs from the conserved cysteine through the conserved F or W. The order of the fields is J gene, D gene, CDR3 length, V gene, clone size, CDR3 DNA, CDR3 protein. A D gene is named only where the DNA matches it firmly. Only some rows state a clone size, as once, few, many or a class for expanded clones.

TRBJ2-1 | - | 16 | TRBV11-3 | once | TGTGCCAGCAGCAATCCCGGGACAACCTCCTACAATGAGCAGTTCTTC | CASSNPGTTSYNEQFF
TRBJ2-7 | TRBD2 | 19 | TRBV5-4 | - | TGTGCCAGCAGCTTGGCCGTTTCAACTAGCGGGAGGGCTAAATACGAGCAGTACTTC | CASSLAVSTSGRAKYEQYF
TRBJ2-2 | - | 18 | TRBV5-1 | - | TGCGCCAGCAGCTTGGTACCCCCAACAGGAAAGAACACCGGGGAGCTGTTTTTT | CASSLVPPTGKNTGELFF
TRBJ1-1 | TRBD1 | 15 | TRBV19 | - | TGTGCCAGTAGCCGTCGGACAGGCGTCAACACTGAAGCTTTCTTT | CASSRRTGVNTEAFF
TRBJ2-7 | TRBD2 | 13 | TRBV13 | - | TGTGCCAGCAGCTCGGGACTAACCTACGAGCAGTACTTC | CASSSGLTYEQYF
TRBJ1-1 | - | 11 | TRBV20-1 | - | TGCAGTGCTAGACTCCCCAGGGAAGCTTTCTTT | CSARLPREAFF
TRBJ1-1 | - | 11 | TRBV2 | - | TGTGCCAGCATCCATGGAGTCGAAGCTTTCTTT | CASIHGVEAFF
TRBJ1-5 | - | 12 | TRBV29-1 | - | TGCAGCGTTGAACAGGGGAATCAGCCCCAGCATTTT | CSVEQGNQPQHF
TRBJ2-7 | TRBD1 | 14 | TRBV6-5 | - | TGTGCCAGCAGTTACTCCAGACAGGGCGGGGAGCAGTACTTC | CASSYSRQGGEQYF
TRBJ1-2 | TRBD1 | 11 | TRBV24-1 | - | TGTGCCATCCGGGACAGCTATGGCTACACCTTC | CAIRDSYGYTF
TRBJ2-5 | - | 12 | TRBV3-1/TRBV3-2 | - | TGTGCCAGCAGCCATTCCCTAGAGACCCAGTACTTC | CASSHSLETQYF
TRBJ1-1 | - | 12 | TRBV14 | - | TGTGCCAGCAGCCAAGTGGACATCGAAGCTTTCTTT | CASSQVDIEAFF
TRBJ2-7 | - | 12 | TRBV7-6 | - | TGTGCCAGCAGCTTAGTCGCCTACGAGCAGTACTTC | CASSLVAYEQYF
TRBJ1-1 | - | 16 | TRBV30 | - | TGTGCCTGGAGTGAAGACGCGACAGAAGAGAACACTGAAGCTTTCTTT | CAWSEDATEENTEAFF
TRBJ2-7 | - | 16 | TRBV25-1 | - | TGTGCCAGCAGTGGGACTCCGAAGTCCATCTCCTACGAGCAGTACTTC | CASSGTPKSISYEQYF
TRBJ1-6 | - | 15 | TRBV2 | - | TGTGCCAGCAATCGACTGCCCTCCTATAATTCACCCCTCCACTTT | CASNRLPSYNSPLHF
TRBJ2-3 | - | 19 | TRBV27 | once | TGTGCCAGCAGTTTAGACGTTGTTTTCGGGAGTTCCCGCACAGATACGCAGTATTTT | CASSLDVVFGSSRTDTQYF
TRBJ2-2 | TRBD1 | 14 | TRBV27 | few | TGTGCCAGCAGTTTAGACAGGGGGGGCGGGGAGCTGTTTTTT | CASSLDRGGGELFF
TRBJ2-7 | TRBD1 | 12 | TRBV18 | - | TGTGCCAGCTCACCGGAGGGGACAGGAGTATACTTC | CASSPEGTGVYF
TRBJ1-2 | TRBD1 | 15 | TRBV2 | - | TGTGCCAGCAGTGCCCCACAGGGGGCAGGCTATGGCTACACCTTC | CASSAPQGAGYGYTF
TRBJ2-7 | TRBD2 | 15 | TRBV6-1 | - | TGTGCCAGCAGTGAAGGTAGCGGGAGAGCCTACGAGCAGTACTTC | CASSEGSGRAYEQYF
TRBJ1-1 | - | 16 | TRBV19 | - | TGTGCCAGCCACCTGGGACTTGGACCCATGAACACTGAAGCTTTCTTT | CASHLGLGPMNTEAFF
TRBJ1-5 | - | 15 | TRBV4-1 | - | TGCGCCAGCAACCCCGGACAGTATAGCAATCAGCCCCAGCATTTT | CASNPGQYSNQPQHF
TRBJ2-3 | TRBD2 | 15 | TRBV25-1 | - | TGTGCCAGCAGCACTAGCGGGAGGGTGTCAGATACGCAGTATTTT | CASSTSGRVSDTQYF
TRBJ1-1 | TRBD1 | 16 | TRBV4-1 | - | TGCGCCAGCATCGACTCACCGGGACAGGGGTGGACTGAAGCTTTCTTT | CASIDSPGQGWTEAFF
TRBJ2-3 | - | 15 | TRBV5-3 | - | TGTGCCAGAAGCTTGTCAGGGCAGTTCACAGATACGCAGTATTTT | CARSLSGQFTDTQYF
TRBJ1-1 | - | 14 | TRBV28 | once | TGTGCCAGCAGCCCCTTCCAGTTGAACACTGAAGCTTTCTTT | CASSPFQLNTEAFF
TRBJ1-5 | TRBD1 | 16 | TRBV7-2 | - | TGTGCCAGCAGCCCTATAGGGACAGGGCCCAATCAGCCCCAGCATTTT | CASSPIGTGPNQPQHF
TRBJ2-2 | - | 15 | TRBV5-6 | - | TGTGCCAGCAGCTTGGGACAGCAAAACACCGGGGAGCTGTTTTTT | CASSLGQQNTGELFF
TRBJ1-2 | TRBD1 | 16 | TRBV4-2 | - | TGTGCCAGCAGCCAGGAGGACAGGGATAGCGGTTGGGGCTACACCTTC | CASSQEDRDSGWGYTF
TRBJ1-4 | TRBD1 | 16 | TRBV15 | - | TGTGCCACCAGCAGAGGGCAGGGGGCAACTAATGAAAAACTGTTTTTT | CATSRGQGATNEKLFF